This T cell receptor beta chain came from a study of shared clonotypes between healthy human individuals. For the study at large: Used for every donor were three CD4 naive, three CD4 memory, two CD8 naive and one CD8 memory plate.

Naive CD8 isolation took CD45RO-negative cells positively selected for CCR7 and excluded terminally differentiated effector memory CD45RA+ cells. The protocol was immunoSEQ multiplex PCR, while the TCRdb copy is restricted to in-frame clones and leaves out a portion. The data show 1.5 million to 2.5 million clones, about 95% seen once. The CDR3 spans 15 residues. From germline, CDR1 is SGHVS and CDR2 FNYEAQ. V gave up 1 base and J gave up 7 bases, with 11 bases separating them. The receptor comes from a man younger than 35 in good health. Sequenced material: naive CD8+ T cells sorted from blood. This chain links TRBV7-6 with TRBJ1-6; D is undetermined. CDR3 in DNA: TGTGCCAGCAGCTTAGGCGAGTTAAGGAATTCACCCCTCCACTTT. Protein sequence: CASSLGELRNSPLHF.